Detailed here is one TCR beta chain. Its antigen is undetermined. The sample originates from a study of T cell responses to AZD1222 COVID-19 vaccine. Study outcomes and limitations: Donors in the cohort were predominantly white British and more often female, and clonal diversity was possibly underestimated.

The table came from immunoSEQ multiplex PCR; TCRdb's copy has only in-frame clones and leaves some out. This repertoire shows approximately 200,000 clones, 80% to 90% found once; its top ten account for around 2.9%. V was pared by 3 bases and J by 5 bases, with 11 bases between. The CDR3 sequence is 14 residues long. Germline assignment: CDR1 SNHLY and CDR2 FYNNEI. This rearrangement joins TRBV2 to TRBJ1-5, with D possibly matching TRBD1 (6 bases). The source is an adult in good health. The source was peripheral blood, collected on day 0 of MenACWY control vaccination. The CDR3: CASSDFGGDQPQHF. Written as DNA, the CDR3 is TGTGCCAGCAGTGATTTCGGGGGCGATCAGCCCCAGCATTTT.